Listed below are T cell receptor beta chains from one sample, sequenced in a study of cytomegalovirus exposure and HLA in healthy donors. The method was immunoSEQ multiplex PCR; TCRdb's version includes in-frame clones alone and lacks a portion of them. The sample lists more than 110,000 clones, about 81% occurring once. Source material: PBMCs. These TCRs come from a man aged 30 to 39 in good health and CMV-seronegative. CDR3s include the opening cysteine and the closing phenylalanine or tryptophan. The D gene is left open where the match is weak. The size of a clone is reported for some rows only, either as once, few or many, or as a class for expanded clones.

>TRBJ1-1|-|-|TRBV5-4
TGTGCCAGCAGCTTGGATGGAGCGGGGTGGTCTGAAGCTTTCTTT
CASSLDGAGWSEAFF
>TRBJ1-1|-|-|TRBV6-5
TGTGCCAGCGAGGCGGCAGGGGCTAACGCGCGGGAAGCTTTCTTT
CASEAAGANAREAFF
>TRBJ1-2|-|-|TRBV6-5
TGTGCCAGCAGTGTGCAGATCTATGGCTACACCTTC
CASSVQIYGYTF
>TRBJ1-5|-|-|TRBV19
TGTGCCAGTAGTAAAGACTCGGTTAGCAATCAGCCCCAGCATTTT
CASSKDSVSNQPQHF
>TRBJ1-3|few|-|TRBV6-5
TGTGCCAGTCGGACAGCCGCCTCCTCTGGAAACACCATATATTTT
CASRTAASSGNTIYF
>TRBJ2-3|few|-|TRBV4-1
TGCGCCAGCAGCCAAGTGGTAGTCCTAACTCCAGATACGCAGTATTTT
CASSQVVVLTPDTQYF
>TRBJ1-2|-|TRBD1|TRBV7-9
TGTGCCAGCAGCCAGAGGACAGGGGGTGGCTACACCTTC
CASSQRTGGGYTF
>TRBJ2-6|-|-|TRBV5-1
TGCGCCAGCAGCCCCGGCGCCCGGGCTGGGGCCAACGTCCTGACTTTC
CASSPGARAGANVLTF
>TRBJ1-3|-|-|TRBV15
TGTGCCACCAGCAGAGTCGGGGGGAGCGGAAACACCATATATTTT
CATSRVGGSGNTIYF
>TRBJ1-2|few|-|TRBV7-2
TGTGCCAGCAGCTTAGCGCTTAGGGGGGGCTACACCTTC
CASSLALRGGYTF
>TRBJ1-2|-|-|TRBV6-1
TGTGCCAGCAGTGGGGCCGTTGCAGAGCTATGGGATGGCTACACCTTC
CASSGAVAELWDGYTF
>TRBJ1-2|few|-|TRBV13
TGTGCCAGCAAACAGGGTCTCGGGCGATATGGCTACACCTTC
CASKQGLGRYGYTF
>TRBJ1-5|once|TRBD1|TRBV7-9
TGTGCCAGCAGCACTTGGACAGGGCCACTCAATCAGCCCCAGCATTTT
CASSTWTGPLNQPQHF
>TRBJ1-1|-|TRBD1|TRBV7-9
TGTGCCAGCAGCTTAAACAGGGGGCATGCTTTCTTT
CASSLNRGHAFF
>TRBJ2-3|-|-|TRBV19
TGTGCCGGCCTTCGGGCAGATACGCAGTATTTT
CAGLRADTQYF
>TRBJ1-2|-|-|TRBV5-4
TGTGCCAGCAGCTCTGTAGTTGGTTTCTATGGCTACACCTTC
CASSSVVGFYGYTF
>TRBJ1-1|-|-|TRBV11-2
TGTGCCAGCAGCTTTAGAAGCGAGACTGAAGCTTTCTTT
CASSFRSETEAFF
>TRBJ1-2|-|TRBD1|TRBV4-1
TGCGCCAGCAGCCAGGTGGGACAGGGGAAATGGGGCTACACCTTC
CASSQVGQGKWGYTF
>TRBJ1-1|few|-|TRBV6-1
TGTGCCAGCACCCTACACGGGGTAGAAACTGAAGCTTTCTTT
CASTLHGVETEAFF
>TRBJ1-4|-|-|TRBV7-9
TGTGCCAGCAGGAACACAGCGGGGGTGTCTAATGAAAAACTGTTTTTT
CASRNTAGVSNEKLFF
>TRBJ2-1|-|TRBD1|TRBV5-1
TGCGCCAGCAGCATCGGACAGGGGGCGGGTGGGCAGTTCTTC
CASSIGQGAGGQFF
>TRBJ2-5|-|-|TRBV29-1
TGCAGCGTTGTGGAAGGGGGCCAAGAGACCCAGTACTTC
CSVVEGGQETQYF
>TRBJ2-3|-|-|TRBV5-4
TGTGCCAGCAGCCCCAAACCGTCCGGAGATACGCAGTATTTT
CASSPKPSGDTQYF
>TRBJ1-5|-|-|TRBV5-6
TGTGCCAGCAGCTTGGAAGGGGCCCCCAATCAGCCCCAGCATTTT
CASSLEGAPNQPQHF
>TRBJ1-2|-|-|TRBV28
TGTGCCAGCATTGGGGGAATTAAGGAGGGAGACTATGGCTACACCTTC
CASIGGIKEGDYGYTF
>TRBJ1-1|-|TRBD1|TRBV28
TGTGCCAGCAGTTTACTACAGGGGGCTTGGGACACTGAAGCTTTCTTT
CASSLLQGAWDTEAFF
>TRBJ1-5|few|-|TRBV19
TGTGCCAGTAGTATAGATCGTGGCCAATCAGGCCAGCCCCAGCATTTT
CASSIDRGQSGQPQHF
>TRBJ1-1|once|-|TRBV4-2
TGTGCCAGCAGCCCTGCAGGGGCCAACACTGAAGCTTTCTTT
CASSPAGANTEAFF
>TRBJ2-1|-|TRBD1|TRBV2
TGTGCCAGCAGTCCCCCCGGGACAGGGTTCTACAATGAGCAGTTCTTC
CASSPPGTGFYNEQFF
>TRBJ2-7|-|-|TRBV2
TGTGCCAGCAGGACTGGTGTACTCGAGCAGTACTTC
CASRTGVLEQYF
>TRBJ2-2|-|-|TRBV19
TGTGCCAGTAGTATACCTCGGGACTTGAACACCGGGGAGCTGTTTTTT
CASSIPRDLNTGELFF
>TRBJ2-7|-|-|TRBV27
TGTGCCAGCAGTCAGCAACTAAATAGCGAGCAGTACTTC
CASSQQLNSEQYF
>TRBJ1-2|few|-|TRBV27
TGTGCCAGCAGTTTTAAGACAGGTTACTATGGCTACACCTTC
CASSFKTGYYGYTF
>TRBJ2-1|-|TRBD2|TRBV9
TGTGCCAGCAGCGACGAAGCGGGAGGACGAAATGAGCAGTTCTTC
CASSDEAGGRNEQFF
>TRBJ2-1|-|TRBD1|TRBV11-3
TGTGCCAGCAGCCTGAGTTGGACAGGGGGCGCTGACTACAATGAGCAGTTCTTC
CASSLSWTGGADYNEQFF
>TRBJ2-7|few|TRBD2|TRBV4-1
TGTGCCAGCAGCCATATTATCGGGACTAGCGGGAGCGAGCAGTACTTC
CASSHIIGTSGSEQYF
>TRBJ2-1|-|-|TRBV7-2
TGTGCCAGCAGTCCAAGATGGGGGCTGGTTTCCAATGAGCAGTTCTTC
CASSPRWGLVSNEQFF
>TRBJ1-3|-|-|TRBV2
TGTGCCAGCAGGGACGGGAGATCTTCTGGAAACACCATATATTTT
CASRDGRSSGNTIYF
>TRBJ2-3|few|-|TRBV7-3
TGTGCCAGCAAACAGACCGGAACGGCAGATACGCAGTATTTT
CASKQTGTADTQYF
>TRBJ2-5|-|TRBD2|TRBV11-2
TGTGCCAGCAGCTTAGCGGGAGGGCCTTGGGAGCAGTACTTC
CASSLAGGPWEQYF
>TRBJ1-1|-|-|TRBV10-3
TGTGCCATCAGTGATACAGAGGGAGGGGCAAACACTGAAGCTTTCTTT
CAISDTEGGANTEAFF
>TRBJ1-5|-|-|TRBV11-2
TGTGCCAGCAGCTTAGGGCGGGGAACTAGCAATCAGCCCCAGCATTTT
CASSLGRGTSNQPQHF
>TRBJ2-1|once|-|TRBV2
TGTGCCAGTCCTGCTCACAGGGATGAGGACAATGAGCAGTTCTTC
CASPAHRDEDNEQFF
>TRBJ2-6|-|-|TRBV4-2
TGTGCCAGCAGCCAAGAAGTTCCCGGGGTCGGGGCCAACGTCCTGACTTTC
CASSQEVPGVGANVLTF
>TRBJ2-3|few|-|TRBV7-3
TGTGCCAGCAGCTTAAATCAGGGTACGCAGTATTTT
CASSLNQGTQYF
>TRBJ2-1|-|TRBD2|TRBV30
TGTGCCTGGAGCTTCGGGAGGTTGGGCTCCTACAATGAGCAGTTCTTC
CAWSFGRLGSYNEQFF
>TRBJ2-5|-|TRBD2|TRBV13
TGTGCCAGCAGCTCCCGACTAGCGGGGGAACAAGAGACCCAGTACTTC
CASSSRLAGEQETQYF
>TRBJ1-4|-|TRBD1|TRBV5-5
TGTGCCAGCAGCTCTGGGCAGGGGGCGAGAAATGAAAAACTGTTTTTT
CASSSGQGARNEKLFF
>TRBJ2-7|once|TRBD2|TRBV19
TGTGCCAGTAGTACTTTAGCGGGGAACTCCTACGAGCAGTACTTC
CASSTLAGNSYEQYF
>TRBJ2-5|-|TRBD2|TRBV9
TGTGCCAGCAGCCCCGGAGGGAGCGGGGGGGCCTTAGCTGAGACCCAGTACTTC
CASSPGGSGGALAETQYF
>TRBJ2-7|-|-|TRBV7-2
TGTGCCAGCAGCTTAGCAGCGGGCCTCAGCTCCTACGAGCAGTACTTC
CASSLAAGLSSYEQYF
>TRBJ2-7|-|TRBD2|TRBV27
TGTGCCAGCAGTCGACTAGCGGCAAGCTCCTACGAGCAGTACTTC
CASSRLAASSYEQYF
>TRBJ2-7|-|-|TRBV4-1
TGCGCCAGCAGCCAAGATCCCCCGGACTACCCACCCTACGAGCAGTACTTC
CASSQDPPDYPPYEQYF
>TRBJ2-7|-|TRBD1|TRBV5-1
TGCGCCAGCAGCTTATCGGGACAGGCGACCTACGAGCAGTACTTC
CASSLSGQATYEQYF
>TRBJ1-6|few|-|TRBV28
TGTGCCAGCAGTCCTTCGAGGGTTTCGACCCTCCACTTT
CASSPSRVSTLHF